This TCR beta chain was found in a study of identical twins. TCRdb recomputed calls from the 5' RACE reads with MiXCR, one row per CDR3 protein. The sample consists of 450,000 or so distinct CDR3 sequences, more than 20% of them appearing once. Deletions cut 2 bases from V and 2 bases from J, with 14 bases between. CDR1 is MNHEY and CDR2 is SMNVEV in the germline V gene (reference sequence). CDR3 size: 16 residues. These data were likewise used in another study, on T cells expressing NK-cell markers.

The TCR sequence derives from a woman aged 18-29 years in good health. Sequences were obtained from CD4+ T cells sorted from blood. The V call is TRBV27, the J call TRBJ2-3; the D gene could be TRBD1 or TRBD2 (6 bases each). The CDR3, as DNA: TGTGCCAGCAGTTTACTGGGGGGCCCAGACACAGATACGCAGTATTTT. Translated, it gives CASSLLGGPDTDTQYF.